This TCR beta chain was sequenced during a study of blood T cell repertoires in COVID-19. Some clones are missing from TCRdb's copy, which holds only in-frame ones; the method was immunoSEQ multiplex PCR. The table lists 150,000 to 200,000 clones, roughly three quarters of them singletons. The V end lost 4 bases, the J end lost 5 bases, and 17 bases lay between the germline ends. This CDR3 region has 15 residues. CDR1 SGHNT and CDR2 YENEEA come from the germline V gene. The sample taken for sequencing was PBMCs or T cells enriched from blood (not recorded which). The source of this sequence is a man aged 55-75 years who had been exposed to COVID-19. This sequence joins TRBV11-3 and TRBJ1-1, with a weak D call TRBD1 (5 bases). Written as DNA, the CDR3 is TGTGCCAGCAGCTCCCTCCCTGGGGGGAGGACTGAAGCTTTCTTT. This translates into CASSSLPGGRTEAFF.